This TCR beta chain stems from a study of CD8 T cells in ankylosing spondylitis. With respect to this clonotype: This could be a read error, since a much larger clone is one nucleotide away.

Researchers built TCR beta libraries using quantitative 5'-RACE with molecular barcodes. TCRdb used MiXCR to reprocess the 5' RACE reads, holding one entry per CDR3 protein. The data contain roughly 240,000 distinct CDR3 sequences, around 8% of them singletons. The TCR originated in a female donor with ankylosing spondylitis or in good health (not recorded which). Input material: blood, either unsorted or a sorted T cell fraction (not recorded which).

This CDR3 reads CATGRDRASSYEQYF. CDR3 sequence (DNA): TGTGCCACCGGCAGAGACCGGGCTAGCAGTTACGAGCAGTACTTC. The chain links TRBV15 to TRBJ2-7; possible D gene TRBD2, 5 bases. CDR3 length: 15 amino acids. Germline CDR1 and CDR2: LNHNV and YYDKDF (reference sequence).